These 7 T cell receptor beta chains originate from one sample sequenced in a study of PD-L1 blockade in urothelial cancer. Regarding time point: pretreatment peripheral blood. Assay used: immunoSEQ multiplex PCR; TCRdb lists only in-frame clones, some missing. The sample shows around 70,000 clones, 90% of them seen only once. The material sequenced was PBMCs, taken around atezolizumab (anti-PD-L1) treatment. The receptor set was obtained from a man in his 70s with urothelial cancer.

The V call is TRBV9, the J call TRBJ2-2; no firm D call. Trimming pared 4 bases from V and 2 bases from J, leaving 15 bases between. Germline V CDR1 and CDR2: SGDLS, YYNGEE. This CDR3 is 16 amino acids long. CDR3 nucleotides: TGTGCCAGCAGCCGAGATCACAGCCCAAACACCGGGGAGCTGTTTTTT. It is translated as CASSRDHSPNTGELFF.

This chain uses TRBV5-6 with TRBJ1-2; 9 bases map to TRBD1. The V and J ends lost 4 bases and 9 bases, in that order; junction bases with no gene match: 16. Germline loops: CDR1 SGHDT, CDR2 YYEEEE. The length of the CDR3 is 16 residues. The CDR3 region has the DNA TGTGCCAGCAGCCATCTCAAGGGGACAGGGAGGGGGAGCTACACCTTC. This translates into CASSHLKGTGRGSYTF.

J is TRBJ2-3 and V is TRBV5-1; 11 bases fit TRBD2. This CDR3 region has 15 residues. With V trimmed by 4 bases and J by 1 base, 2 bases remained unmatched. Germline CDR1 and CDR2: SGHRS and YFSETQ. Here the CDR3 DNA reads TGCGCCAGCAGCCCGGGACTAGCGGGCACAGATACGCAGTATTTT. It encodes CASSPGLAGTDTQYF.

This chain joins TRBV7-8 and TRBJ2-2; 8 positions match TRBD1. Trimming took 5 bases from V and 6 from J; bases not matched to a gene: 20. Looked up from germline, CDR1 is SGHVS and CDR2 is FQNEAQ. The CDR3 sequence is 19 residues long. CDR3 sequence: CASSMDRARGVLLAGELFF. The CDR3 nucleotides are TGTGCCAGCAGCATGGACAGGGCGCGCGGAGTCCTACTGGCCGGGGAGCTGTTTTTT.

Points on this clone: Other nucleotide sequences in the sample specify the same CDR3. The gene calls are TRBV5-5 and TRBJ2-7; D may be TRBD2 (5 bases). CDR1 and CDR2 (germline): SGHKS, YYEKEE (reference sequence). The CDR3 is 15 amino acids. Trimming removed 0 bases from V and 0 bases from J, with 10 bases in between. The CDR3 loop reads CASSLVGVPSYEQYF. The DNA of the CDR3 is TGTGCCAGCAGCTTGGTCGGGGTACCCTCCTACGAGCAGTACTTC.

V usage is TRBV28 and J usage is TRBJ1-5; D unclear. The germline V and J ends were trimmed by 5 bases and 2 bases, with 10 bases remaining between them. The CDR3 has 14 residues. In germline, CDR1 is MDHEN, CDR2 SYDVKM. The CDR3 DNA reads TGTGCCAGCAGTGCTTGGTCGGGCAATCAGCCCCAGCATTTT. Its protein product is CASSAWSGNQPQHF. Variable domain in full (rest from reference TRBV28 and TRBJ1-5): DVKVTQSSRYLVKRTGEKVFLECVQDMDHENMFWYRQDPGLGLRLIYFSYDVKMKEKGDIPEGYSVSREKKERFSLILESASTNQTSMYLCASSAWSGNQPQHFGDGTRLSIL.

The chain uses TRBV11-2 and TRBJ1-1; the D gene is possibly TRBD1 (6 bases). Trimming removed 7 bases at V and 0 bases at J, with 18 bases between. CDR3 length: 16 amino acids. Germline assignment: CDR1 SGHAT and CDR2 FQNNGV. The CDR3 nucleotides read TGTGCCAGCACCCGAGGGGGGGTCGGGGTGAACACTGAAGCTTTCTTT. Amino acid sequence: CASTRGGVGVNTEAFF. The full variable domain, its missing parts supplied by reference TRBV11-2 and TRBJ1-1, is EAGVAQSPRYKIIEKRQSVAFWCNPISGHATLYWYQQILGQGPKLLIQFQNNGVVDDSQLPKDRFSAERLKGVDSTLKIQPAKLEDSAVYLCASTRGGVGVNTEAFFGQGTRLTVV.